This section outlines one TCR beta chain sequence together with its context. The antigen is unknown. The sample comes from a study of shared clonotypes between healthy human individuals. At the level of the study: CD4 naive cells filled three plates per donor, CD4 memory three, CD8 naive two and CD8 memory one.

The data were produced by immunoSEQ multiplex PCR, yet TCRdb's version contains in-frame clones alone and is incomplete. Among over 850,000 clones listed, 75% to 85% were seen once. Study-wide results and limits: Sharing across four donors was highest in naive CD4 (around 5%) and lowest in memory CD8 (0.4%). Genetic and exposure-history diversity was limited by the few donors.

Splitting the CD4+ cells yielded a CD45RA+ naive subset and a CD45RA-negative memory subset. Sequencing used memory CD4+ T cells from PBMCs. The sample's subset: CD45RA-negative fraction. This clonotype was sampled from a man between 18 and 29 years old in good health. Some clones in this sample may be carry-over from other donors' samples.

The CDR3 loop reads CASAVNYGYTF. The CDR3 DNA reads as TGTGCCAGCGCCGTAAACTATGGCTACACCTTC. This rearrangement joins TRBV6-1 to TRBJ1-2; D is uncertain. Germline assignment: CDR1 MNHNS and CDR2 SASEGT. This CDR3 comprises 11 residues. V was shortened by 8 bases and J by 2 bases, with 6 bases between the two germline ends.